The 21 T cell receptor beta chains below come from one sample, sequenced in a study of T cells in Graves' hyperthyroidism and ophthalmopathy. Amplification of TCR beta CDR3 regions was performed using RNA transcripts as template. HTBI primers drove first-round RT-PCR of the TCR CDR3. TCRdb re-called the multiplex PCR reads through MiXCR, storing one row per CDR3 protein. The sample holds about 420,000 distinct CDR3 sequences, roughly 13% seen once. Sequencing used blood. Every receptor here comes from a woman aged 18-35 years with Graves' hyperthyroidism.

This clonotype was observed many times. The CDR3 sequence is CASSGGTSGTTYEQYF. The CDR3 DNA sequence: TGTGCCAGCAGCGGCGGGACTAGCGGGACGACCTACGAGCAGTACTTC. This chain connects TRBV7-2 to TRBJ2-7; 13 positions agree with TRBD2. Germline V gene data show CDR1 as SGHTA and CDR2 as FQGNSA. The CDR3 runs to 16 residues. V shed 5 bases, J shed 2 bases, and the junction held 6 bases outside the gene matches.

The CDR3 loop is CASSESAQGGQYF. For the CDR3, the DNA is TGCGCCAGCAGTGAGTCGGCCCAAGGGGGGCAGTACTTC. This chain joins TRBV10-1 and TRBJ2-7; D is perhaps TRBD1 (6 bases). V was shortened by 0 bases and J by 9 bases, with 12 bases between the two germline ends. The CDR3 extends over 13 amino acids. CDR1 is WNHNN and CDR2 is SYGVQD in the germline V gene (reference sequence).

This clonotype was seen at least ten times. V is TRBV6-2 or TRBV6-3 and J is TRBJ1-5; D not resolved. The V gene's germline CDR1 is MNHEY and CDR2 SVGEGT. V was clipped by 4 bases and J by 7 bases, with 8 bases between them. The CDR3 is 12 residues long. CDR3 in amino acids: CASSSTTQPQHF. The CDR3 bases are TGTGCCAGCAGTTCTACAACCCAGCCCCAGCATTTT.

Many counts were recorded for this clonotype. The V gene is TRBV7-2, the J gene TRBJ1-2, with TRBD1 matching over 10 bases. Germline CDR1 and CDR2: SGHTA and FQGNSA. Germline trimming cut 5 bases from V and 7 bases from J; bases unmatched to any gene: 7. There are 14 residues in the CDR3. CDR3 in DNA: TGTGCCAGCAGCCAAGGACAGGGGGAGAGTGGCTACACCTTC. It yields the protein CASSQGQGESGYTF.

There are many counts of this clonotype. This sequence joins TRBV27 and TRBJ2-3; D assignment may be TRBD1 or TRBD2 (5 bases each). The CDR3 runs 15 residues. Germline CDR1 and CDR2: MNHEY and SMNVEV (reference sequence). V dropped 3 bases and J dropped 5 bases, with 15 bases sitting between them. CDR3 sequence (DNA): TGTGCCAGCAGTTTTACCGGGACCTCGGGAGATACGCAGTATTTT. Protein product: CASSFTGTSGDTQYF.

This clonotype was counted a few times. This rearrangement joins TRBV14 to TRBJ2-1; tentative D call: TRBD2 (6 bases). Germline V gene data show CDR1 as SGHDN and CDR2 as FVKESK. V lost 2 bases, J lost 3 bases, and 11 bases lay in between. This CDR3 has 15 amino acids. The CDR3 loop reads CASSQPGRIYNEQFF. As DNA, the CDR3 is TGTGCCAGCAGCCAACCCGGGAGAATCTACAATGAGCAGTTCTTC. The full variable domain, rest sourced from reference TRBV14 and TRBJ2-1, is EAGVTQFPSHSVIEKGQTVTLRCDPISGHDNLYWYRRVMGKEIKFLLHFVKESKQDESGMPNNRFLAERTGGTYSTLKVQPAELEDSGVYFCASSQPGRIYNEQFFGPGTRLTVL.

This clonotype was counted many times. The rearrangement joins TRBV11-2 to TRBJ2-1; 8 bases agree with TRBD2. V was pared by 2 bases and J by 3 bases, with 6 bases of the junction left unmatched. This CDR3 contains 16 residues. Germline CDR1 and CDR2: SGHAT and FQNNGV. In DNA, the CDR3 is TGTGCCAGCAGCTTACTCGGCGGGAGGTACTACAATGAGCAGTTCTTC. Amino acids: CASSLLGGRYYNEQFF.

At least ten counts were recorded for this clonotype. The gene calls are TRBV28 and TRBJ2-7; 11 nucleotides align to TRBD1. The V and J ends lost 5 bases and 7 bases, in that order; junction bases with no gene match: 7. Germline V gene data show CDR1 as MDHEN and CDR2 as SYDVKM. The CDR3 is 14 amino acids. DNA of the CDR3: TGTGCCAGCAGTGAGGGACAGGGGGTAGGGGAGCAGTACTTC. It codes for CASSEGQGVGEQYF.

This clonotype occurred many times. The rearrangement links TRBV9 to TRBJ2-1; TRBD1 agrees at 7 bases. From germline, CDR1 is SGDLS and CDR2 YYNGEE. The CDR3 is 14 residues long. V gave up 3 bases and J gave up 1 base; unmatched junction bases: 1. The CDR3 here is CASSEGQSYNEQFF. The CDR3 bases are TGTGCCAGCAGCGAGGGACAGTCCTACAATGAGCAGTTCTTC.

This clonotype has at least ten counts. V and J are TRBV5-1 and TRBJ1-6; tentatively, D is TRBD1 (6 bases). The CDR3 contains 14 residues. V was cut by 4 bases and J by 7 bases, with 12 bases left in between. Per the germline V gene, CDR1 is SGHRS and CDR2 is YFSETQ. The CDR3 nucleotides are TGCGCCAGCAGCCTGACAGGTTACAATTCACCCCTCCACTTT. As protein: CASSLTGYNSPLHF.

This clonotype was observed at least ten times. The chain couples TRBV20-1 to TRBJ2-7; a possible D gene is TRBD1 (6 bases). Trimming shortened V by 0 bases and J by 1 base, and 10 bases separated the two germline ends. The CDR3 extends over 14 amino acids. Germline V gene sequence: CDR1 DFQATT, CDR2 SNEGSKA (reference sequence). The CDR3 spells CSAREAGASYEQYF. The CDR3 DNA reads as TGCAGTGCTAGAGAGGCAGGGGCTTCCTACGAGCAGTACTTC.

CDR3 sequence (DNA): TGCAGTCCCGTTAAGGATACGAACTCCTACGAGCAGTACTTC. Translating gives CSPVKDTNSYEQYF. The rearrangement joins TRBV20-1 to TRBJ2-7; no clear D. CDR3 length: 14 residues. V was shortened by 8 bases and J by 0 bases, with 17 bases between the two germline ends. CDR1 is DFQATT and CDR2 is SNEGSKA in the germline V gene (reference sequence).

This clonotype was seen once. V and J are TRBV5-1 and TRBJ2-7, with unresolved D. The V and J ends lost 7 bases and 3 bases respectively, with 14 bases between them. CDR1 and CDR2 from the germline V gene are SGHRS and YFSETQ. The CDR3 spans 13 residues. CDR3 protein: CASPRATDYEQYF. In DNA, the CDR3 is TGCGCCAGCCCGCGCGCCACGGACTACGAGCAGTACTTC.

The sample holds many counts of this clonotype. The chain is built from TRBV9 and TRBJ2-3; no reliable D call. Germline V CDR1 and CDR2: SGDLS, YYNGEE. This CDR3 is built from 16 residues. V lost 0 bases to trimming and J lost 0 bases, with 11 bases between them. DNA of the CDR3: TGTGCCAGCAGCGTAGCTTCCTCCCTAAGCACAGATACGCAGTATTTT. Translating gives CASSVASSLSTDTQYF. The variable domain in full, with the rest retrieved from reference TRBV9 and TRBJ2-3, is DSGVTQTPKHLITATGQRVTLRCSPRSGDLSVYWYQQSLDQGLQFLIQYYNGEERAKGNILERFSAQQFPDLHSELNLSSLELGDSALYFCASSVASSLSTDTQYFGPGTRLTVL.

This clonotype was counted a few times. V is TRBV6-2 or TRBV6-3 and J is TRBJ2-2; D is unclear. Trimming took off 0 bases at V and 3 bases at J, with 8 bases between the two ends. The CDR3 is 15 residues long. The V gene's germline CDR1 is MNHEY and CDR2 SVGEGT. The CDR3 region has the DNA TGTGCCAGCAGTTACTCTAAGGCCCACACCGGGGAGCTGTTTTTT. This gives the protein CASSYSKAHTGELFF.

This clonotype has a count of ten or more. The V gene is TRBV7-9, the J gene TRBJ1-1, with 8 bases identical to TRBD1. The germline gives CDR1 SEHNR, CDR2 FQNEAQ (reference sequence). The CDR3 is 16 amino acids. The V and J ends lost 5 bases and 4 bases, in that order; junction bases with no gene match: 12. The CDR3 region is CASSISTGVSGTEAFF. CDR3 nucleotide sequence: TGTGCCAGCAGCATATCGACAGGGGTGTCAGGCACTGAAGCTTTCTTT.

This clonotype was seen only a few times. V usage is TRBV6-1 and J usage is TRBJ1-2; the match to TRBD1 covers 9 bases. Per germline, CDR1 MNHNS and CDR2 SASEGT. The CDR3 loop spans 12 amino acids. The V gene end was trimmed by 6 bases and the J gene end by 8 bases; junction bases not matched to a gene: 4. The CDR3 spells CASRTGGGGYTF. In nucleotides, the CDR3 is TGTGCCAGCAGGACAGGGGGAGGGGGCTACACCTTC.

This clonotype was observed a handful of times. Germline is not matched at one junction end, which may reflect a read error. The chain recombines TRBV28 with TRBJ1-2; no clear D. CDR1 MDHEN and CDR2 SYDVKM come from the germline V gene. This CDR3 spans 13 amino acids. DNA of the CDR3: TGTGCCACCAGTCCCCTGAGCCTCTATGGCTACACCTTC. It is translated as CATSPLSLYGYTF.

At least ten counts were recorded for this clonotype. This sequence joins TRBV27 and TRBJ2-5; 7 bases align to TRBD1. Trimming removed 5 bases from V and 3 bases from J; junction bases left unmatched: 15. This CDR3 contains 17 residues. Germline CDR1 MNHEY, CDR2 SMNVEV (reference sequence). The CDR3 loop reads CASSLSTIRTGKETQYF. The CDR3 DNA follows: TGTGCCAGCAGTCTCTCGACTATCCGGACAGGAAAAGAGACCCAGTACTTC.

V usage is TRBV28 and J usage is TRBJ1-5, with 12 positions matching TRBD1. Trimming took 6 bases from V and 7 from J; bases not matched to a gene: 1. Germline CDR1 reads MDHEN; CDR2 reads SYDVKM. The CDR3 sequence is 13 residues long. CDR3 DNA: TGTGCCAGCAGGGGACAGGGGGCCCAGCCCCAGCATTTT. Its protein product is CASRGQGAQPQHF.

This clonotype was counted at least ten times. The chain uses TRBV11-1 and TRBJ2-1; D might be TRBD1 or TRBD2, each matching 5 bases. Germline CDR1 and CDR2: SGHAT and FQDESV (reference sequence). Trimming cost V 1 base and J 7 bases, with 8 bases left between them. The CDR3 spans 13 residues. The CDR3 region has the DNA TGTGCCAGCAGCTTAGTGGGACGTAATGAGCAGTTCTTC. Residues: CASSLVGRNEQFF.